This T cell receptor beta chain was obtained from a study of OX40 agonist ivuxolimab in advanced cancers. Background for the entire study: The costimulatory receptor OX40 (CD134) was targeted by ivuxolimab, a fully human IgG2 agonistic monoclonal antibody. Intravenous ivuxolimab was administered to patients every 2 weeks at six dose levels: 0.01, 0.1, 0.3, 1.5, 3 and 10 mg/kg. Among the roughly 50 dose-escalation patients, approximately 20 had hepatocellular carcinoma, roughly 15 melanoma, 9 renal cell carcinoma and 9 head and neck cancer. A male proportion of under 85% and a mean age of around 60 years, ranging from roughly 23 to 79, were recorded for the dose-escalation cohort. Patients were allowed to have had prior anti-PD-1, anti-PD-L1 or anti-CTLA-4 therapy, and 30% to 40% of the dose-escalation patients had been treated with checkpoint inhibitors. Three dose-escalation patients achieved partial responses, one with hepatocellular carcinoma and two with cutaneous melanoma. Peripheral TCRbeta sequencing aimed to test whether ivuxolimab altered TCR sequence diversity and caused clonal T-cell expansion. The paper describes the monotherapy dose-escalation part (N of about 50 patients) of the phase I trial of ivuxolimab. Overall study results and their limits: The antigen specificity of the peripheral T cells that underwent clonal expansion was not determined. Clonal expansion of both CD4+ and CD8+ blood T cells was observed from baseline to week 6 at doses 0.1 to 3.0 mg/kg. Low levels of normalized T-cell clonal expansion were also seen in some patients who did not respond. On average, CD8+ T cells showed more expanded clones than CD4+ T cells after ivuxolimab. In partial responders in the 0.1-3.0 mg/kg groups, normalized peripheral clonal expansion was found to be among the lowest, especially among CD8+ T cells.

The germline V gene yields LGHNA for CDR1 and YNFKEQ for CDR2. V is pruned by 2 bases and J by 8 bases, leaving 7 bases of the junction without a gene match. The CDR3 starts with the cysteine, ends with the phenylalanine, and has 16 residues. The only DNA kept is the CDR3, 48 bases in frame from the first base. About this clone itself: Its antigen target is currently unknown. Per-nucleotide qualities are absent, and no much larger clonotype sits a single base away.

Patients with autoimmune disease history or receiving systemic immunosuppression were excluded from the trial. Peripheral blood for TCR sequencing was drawn from every dose cohort at baseline, at cycle 4 day 1 and at cycle 7 day 1. Samples came from an open-label, multicenter, first-in-human phase I dose-escalation trial of ivuxolimab. Adults with locally advanced or metastatic melanoma, renal cell carcinoma, hepatocellular carcinoma or head and neck squamous cell carcinoma were enrolled in the trial. Before TCR sequencing, CD4+ and CD8+ T cells were separately sorted from peripheral blood. Genomic DNA was isolated from the sorted cells so that the TCRbeta CDR3 region could be sequenced. TCRbeta CDR3 regions were sequenced using the immunoSEQ Assay. Entries here come from immuneACCESS through TCRdb and include only in-frame sequences with V and J called. Some clones fail to appear in such tables; in the studies checked, an unresolved V gene covers under half of the shortfall, and the cause of the remainder is unknown. The sample table shows around 80,000 clones, and 85% to 90% are seen once. 3.1% of the sample goes to the ten largest clones.

The chain links TRBV4-2 with TRBJ1-4; 11 bases in the junction line up with TRBD1. Sequencing used CD4+ or CD8+ T cells sorted from blood, obtained in a trial of the OX40 agonist ivuxolimab. The source of this sequence is an adult with an advanced solid tumor such as melanoma, head and neck, liver or kidney cancer. The CDR3 reads CASSQQGDRGDEKLFF. The DNA is as follows: TGTGCCAGCAGCCAACAGGGGGACAGGGGGGACGAAAAACTGTTTTTT.